This T cell receptor (beta chain) derives from a study of cytomegalovirus exposure and HLA in healthy donors. The PCR used 60 Vbeta and 13 Jbeta primers. Clones were sequenced by immunoSEQ multiplex PCR, and TCRdb holds only the in-frame ones, with some missing. The profile shows over 150,000 clones, about 75% of them singletons. Germline lookup yields CDR1 SGHAT and CDR2 FQNNGV. The CDR3 has 16 residues. After removal of 5 bases from V and 2 bases from J, the junction contained 5 bases not matched to a gene. As to this clone: The antigen is unknown.

Study findings and constraints: The classifier was said to identify cytomegalovirus status with high specificity and sensitivity.

The genes are TRBV11-2 and TRBJ2-3, with 12 positions matching TRBD2. The source is a man aged 18 to 29 in good health and CMV-seronegative. Specimen: PBMCs. The CDR3 loop is CASSRLAGATTDTQYF. The CDR3 coding sequence is TGTGCCAGCAGCCGACTAGCGGGAGCGACCACAGATACGCAGTATTTT.